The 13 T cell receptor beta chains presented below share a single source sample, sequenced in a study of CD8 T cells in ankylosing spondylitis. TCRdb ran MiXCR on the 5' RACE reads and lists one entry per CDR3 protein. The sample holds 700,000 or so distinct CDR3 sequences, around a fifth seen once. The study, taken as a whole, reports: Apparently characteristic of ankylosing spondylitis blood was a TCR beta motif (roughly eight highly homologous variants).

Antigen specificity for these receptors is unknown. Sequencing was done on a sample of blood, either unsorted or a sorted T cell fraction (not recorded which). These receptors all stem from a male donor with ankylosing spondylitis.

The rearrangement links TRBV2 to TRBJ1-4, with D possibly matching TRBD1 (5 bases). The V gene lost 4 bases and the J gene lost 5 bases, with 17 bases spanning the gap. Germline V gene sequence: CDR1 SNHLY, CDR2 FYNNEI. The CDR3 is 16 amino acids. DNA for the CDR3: TGTGCCAGCAGTGGCACGCTGGGACGGACGAATGAAAAACTGTTTTTT. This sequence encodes CASSGTLGRTNEKLFF.

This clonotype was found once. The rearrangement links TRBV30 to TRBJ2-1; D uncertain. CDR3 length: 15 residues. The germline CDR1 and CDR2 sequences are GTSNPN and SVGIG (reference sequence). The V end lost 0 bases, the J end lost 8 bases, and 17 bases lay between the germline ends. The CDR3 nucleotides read TGTGCCTGGAGTGTTTTGGGCGGAATTATGGATGAGCAGTTCTTC. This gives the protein CAWSVLGGIMDEQFF.

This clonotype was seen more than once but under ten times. The CDR3 region is CASSQASGTSNEKLFF. DNA of the CDR3: TGTGCCAGCAGCCAAGCGTCCGGAACTTCTAATGAAAAACTGTTTTTT. The V call is TRBV4-2, the J call TRBJ1-4; D ambiguous. Germline V gene data show CDR1 as LGHNA and CDR2 as YNFKEQ. Trimming pared 1 base from V and 3 bases from J, leaving 12 bases between. The CDR3 is 16 residues long.

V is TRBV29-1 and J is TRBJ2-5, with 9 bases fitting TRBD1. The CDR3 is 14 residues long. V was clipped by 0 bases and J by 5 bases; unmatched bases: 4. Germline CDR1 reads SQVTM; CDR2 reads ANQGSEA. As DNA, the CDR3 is TGCAGCGTTGAAGATCGGACAGGGGACGAGACCCAGTACTTC. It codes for CSVEDRTGDETQYF.

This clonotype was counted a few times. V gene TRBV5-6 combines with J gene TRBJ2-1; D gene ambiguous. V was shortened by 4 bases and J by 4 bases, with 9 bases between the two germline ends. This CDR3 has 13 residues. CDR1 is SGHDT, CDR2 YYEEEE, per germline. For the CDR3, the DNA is TGTGCCAGCAGCCTCATGGATTACAATGAGCAGTTCTTC. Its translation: CASSLMDYNEQFF.

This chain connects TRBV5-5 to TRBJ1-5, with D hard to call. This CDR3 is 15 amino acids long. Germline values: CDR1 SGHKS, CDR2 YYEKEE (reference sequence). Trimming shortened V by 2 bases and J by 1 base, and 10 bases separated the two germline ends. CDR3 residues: CASSLTANSNQPQHF. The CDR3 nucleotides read TGTGCCAGCAGCTTAACCGCGAACAGCAATCAGCCCCAGCATTTT.

CDR3 sequence (DNA): TGCAGCGTTGTTGGACTAGCGGGAGACTTCTACGAGCAGTACTTC. This codes for CSVVGLAGDFYEQYF. The rearrangement joins TRBV29-1 to TRBJ2-7; 13 bases are shared with TRBD2. CDR3 length: 15 amino acids. Trimming took 4 bases from V and 3 from J; bases not matched to a gene: 6. From germline, CDR1 is SQVTM and CDR2 ANQGSEA.

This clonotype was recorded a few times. The chain's CDR3 is CSASRAGTYEQYF. CDR3 bases: TGCAGTGCTAGCCGGGCCGGTACCTACGAGCAGTACTTC. This chain uses TRBV20-1 with TRBJ2-7, with D hard to call. The CDR3 has 13 residues. Looked up from germline, CDR1 is DFQATT and CDR2 is SNEGSKA (reference sequence). V dropped 3 bases and J dropped 2 bases, with 11 bases sitting between them.

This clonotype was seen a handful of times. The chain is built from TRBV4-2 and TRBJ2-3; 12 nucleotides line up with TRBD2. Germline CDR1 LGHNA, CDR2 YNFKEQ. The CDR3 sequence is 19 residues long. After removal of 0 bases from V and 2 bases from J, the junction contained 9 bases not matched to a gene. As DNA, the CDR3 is TGTGCCAGCAGCCAAGATCCGGCTAGCGGGGGGGCCTTCACAGATACGCAGTATTTT. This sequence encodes CASSQDPASGGAFTDTQYF.

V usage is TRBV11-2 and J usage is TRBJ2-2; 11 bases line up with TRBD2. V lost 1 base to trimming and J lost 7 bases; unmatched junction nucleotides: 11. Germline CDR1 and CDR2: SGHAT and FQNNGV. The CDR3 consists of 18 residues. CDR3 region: CASSLVLGASGGYGELFF. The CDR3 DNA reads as TGTGCCAGCAGCTTAGTTCTTGGCGCTAGCGGGGGGTACGGGGAGCTGTTTTTT.

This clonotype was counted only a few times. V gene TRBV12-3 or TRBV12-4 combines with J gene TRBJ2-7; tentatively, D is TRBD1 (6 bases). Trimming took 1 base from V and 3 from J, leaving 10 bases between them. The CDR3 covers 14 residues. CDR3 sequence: CASSLVGQNYEQYF. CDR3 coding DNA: TGTGCCAGCAGTTTAGTTGGACAGAACTACGAGCAGTACTTC.

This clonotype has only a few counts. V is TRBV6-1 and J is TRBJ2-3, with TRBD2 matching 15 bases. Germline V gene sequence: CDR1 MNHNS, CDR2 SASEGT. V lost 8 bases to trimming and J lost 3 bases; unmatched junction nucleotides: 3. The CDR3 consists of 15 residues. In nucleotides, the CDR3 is TGTGCCAGCTGGACTAGCGGGGGGGAGACAGATACGCAGTATTTT. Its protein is CASWTSGGETDTQYF.

The chain's CDR3 is CSAIGPGELFF. CDR3 DNA sequence: TGCAGTGCTATCGGCCCCGGGGAGCTGTTTTTT. V and J are TRBV20-1 and TRBJ2-2, with unresolved D. Trimming removed 4 bases at V and 6 bases at J, with 6 bases between. The CDR3 covers 11 residues. Per the germline V gene, CDR1 is DFQATT and CDR2 is SNEGSKA (reference sequence).